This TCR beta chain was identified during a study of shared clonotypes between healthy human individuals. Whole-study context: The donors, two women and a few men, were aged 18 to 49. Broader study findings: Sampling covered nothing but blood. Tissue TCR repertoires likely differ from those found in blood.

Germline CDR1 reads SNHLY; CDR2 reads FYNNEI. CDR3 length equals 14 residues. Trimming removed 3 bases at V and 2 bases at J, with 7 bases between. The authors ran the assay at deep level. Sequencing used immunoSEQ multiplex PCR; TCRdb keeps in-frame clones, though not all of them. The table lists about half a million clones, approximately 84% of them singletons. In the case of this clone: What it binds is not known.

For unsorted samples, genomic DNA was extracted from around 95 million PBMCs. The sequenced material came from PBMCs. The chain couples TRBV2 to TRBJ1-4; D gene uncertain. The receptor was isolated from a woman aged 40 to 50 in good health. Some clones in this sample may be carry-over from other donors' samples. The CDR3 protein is CASSEGLTNEKLFF. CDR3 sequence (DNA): TGTGCCAGCAGTGAGGGGTTGACTAATGAAAAACTGTTTTTT.